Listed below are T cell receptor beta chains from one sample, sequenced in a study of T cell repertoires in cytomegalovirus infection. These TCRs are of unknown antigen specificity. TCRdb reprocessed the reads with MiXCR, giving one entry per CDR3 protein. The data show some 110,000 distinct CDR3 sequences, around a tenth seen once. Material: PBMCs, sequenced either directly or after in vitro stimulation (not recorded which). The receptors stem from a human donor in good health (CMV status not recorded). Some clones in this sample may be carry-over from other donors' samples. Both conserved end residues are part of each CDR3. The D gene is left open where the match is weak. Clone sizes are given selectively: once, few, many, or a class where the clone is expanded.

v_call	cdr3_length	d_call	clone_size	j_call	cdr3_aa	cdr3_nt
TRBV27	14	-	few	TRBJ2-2	CASSLSGFTGELFF	TGTGCCAGCAGTTTATCGGGCTTCACCGGGGAGCTGTTTTTT
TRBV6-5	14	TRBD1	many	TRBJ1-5	CASSRQGFDQPQHF	TGTGCCAGCAGTCGACAGGGGTTCGATCAGCCCCAGCATTTT
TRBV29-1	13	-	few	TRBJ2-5	CSVGLSRGETQYF	TGCAGCGTTGGTCTAAGCAGGGGCGAGACCCAGTACTTC
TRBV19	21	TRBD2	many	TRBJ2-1	CASSRGGGGLAGFGSYNEQFF	TGTGCCAGTAGCCGTGGCGGGGGAGGTCTAGCGGGTTTCGGCTCCTACAATGAGCAGTTCTTC
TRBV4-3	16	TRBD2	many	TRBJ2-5	CASSQDLLAGRETQYF	TGCGCCAGCAGCCAAGATCTGCTAGCGGGACGAGAGACCCAGTACTTC
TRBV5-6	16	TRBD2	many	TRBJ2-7	CASSSYWTSGMEEQYF	TGTGCCAGCAGCAGCTACTGGACTAGCGGGATGGAAGAGCAGTACTTC
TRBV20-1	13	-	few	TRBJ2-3	CSARGGSEDTQYF	TGCAGTGCTAGAGGCGGGTCGGAGGATACGCAGTATTTT
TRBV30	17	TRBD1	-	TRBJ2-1	CAWTLRTGLPMYNEQFF	TGTGCCTGGACGCTAAGGACAGGTCTTCCTATGTACAATGAGCAGTTCTTC
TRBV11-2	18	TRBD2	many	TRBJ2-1	CASSLRQSGTSGYNEQFF	TGTGCCAGCAGCTTACGCCAAAGCGGGACTAGCGGCTACAATGAGCAGTTCTTC
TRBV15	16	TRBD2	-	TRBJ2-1	CATSSRGLASMDEQFF	TGTGCCACCAGCAGCAGGGGACTAGCCTCTATGGATGAGCAGTTCTTC
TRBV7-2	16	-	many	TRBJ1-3	CASSFPGRTAGNTIYF	TGTGCCAGCAGCTTCCCGGGACGGACAGCCGGAAACACCATATATTTT
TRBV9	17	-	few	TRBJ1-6	CASSAEMWDGINSPLHF	TGTGCCAGCAGCGCCGAAATGTGGGACGGGATTAATTCACCCCTCCACTTT
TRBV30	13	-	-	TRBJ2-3	CAWTARVTDTQYF	TGTGCCTGGACGGCAAGGGTCACAGATACGCAGTATTTT
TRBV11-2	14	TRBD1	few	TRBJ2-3	CASSSGTEPDTQYF	TGTGCCAGCAGCTCCGGGACAGAACCAGATACGCAGTATTTT
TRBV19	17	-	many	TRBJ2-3	CASSFFRTGHTTDTQYF	TGTGCCAGTAGTTTCTTCCGGACTGGCCATACCACAGATACGCAGTATTTT
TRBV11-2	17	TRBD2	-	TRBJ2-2	CASSLRWGRAGTGELFF	TGTGCCAGCAGCTTAAGGTGGGGGAGGGCCGGCACCGGGGAGCTGTTTTTT
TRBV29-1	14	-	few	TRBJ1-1	CSVGNRDMNTEAFF	TGCAGCGTTGGAAACAGGGACATGAACACTGAAGCTTTCTTT
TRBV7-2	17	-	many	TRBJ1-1	CASSANLAGLLDTEAFF	TGTGCCAGCAGCGCAAACTTGGCAGGGTTATTGGACACTGAAGCTTTCTTT
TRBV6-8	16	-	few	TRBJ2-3	CASSRPRAWGTDTQYF	TGTGCCAGCAGTCGCCCCAGGGCATGGGGCACAGATACGCAGTATTTT
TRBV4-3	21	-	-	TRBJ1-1	CASSHLGEWQAFEARNTEAFF	TGCGCCAGCAGCCATCTCGGGGAATGGCAGGCCTTCGAAGCGAGAAACACTGAAGCTTTCTTT
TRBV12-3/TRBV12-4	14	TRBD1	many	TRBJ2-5	CASSKDRGYETQYF	TGTGCCAGCAGTAAGGACAGGGGTTACGAGACCCAGTACTTC
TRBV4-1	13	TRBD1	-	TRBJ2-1	CASSRGQGAEQFF	TGCGCCAGCAGCCGAGGACAGGGGGCAGAGCAGTTCTTC
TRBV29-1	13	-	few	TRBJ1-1	CSVEDRFDTEAFF	TGCAGCGTTGAAGATCGATTCGATACTGAAGCTTTCTTT
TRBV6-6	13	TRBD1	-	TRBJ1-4	CAVHRGTNEKLFF	TGTGCCGTGCACAGGGGAACTAATGAAAAACTGTTTTTT
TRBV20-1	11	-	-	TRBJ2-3	CSARLMDTQYF	TGCAGTGCTAGGCTAATGGATACGCAGTATTTT
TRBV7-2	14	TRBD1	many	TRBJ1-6	CASSTGQINSPLHF	TGTGCCAGCAGCACGGGACAGATAAATTCACCCCTCCACTTT
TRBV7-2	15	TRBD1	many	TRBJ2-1	CASSSRDRALMRQFF	TGTGCCAGCAGCTCCCGGGACAGGGCACTAATGAGGCAGTTCTTC
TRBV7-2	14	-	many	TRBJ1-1	CASSSHRTQVSAFF	TGTGCCAGCAGTTCCCACCGGACTCAAGTTTCAGCTTTCTTT
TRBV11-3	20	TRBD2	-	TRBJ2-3	CASSSLGWAPGLSSTDTQYF	TGTGCCAGCAGCTCCCTCGGCTGGGCTCCGGGACTATCTAGCACAGATACGCAGTATTTT
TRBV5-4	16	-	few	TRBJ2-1	CASSRGPLSSYNEQFF	TGTGCCAGCAGCCGAGGACCACTAAGCTCCTACAATGAGCAGTTCTTC
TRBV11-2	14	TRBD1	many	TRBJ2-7	CASRHRGSSYEQYF	TGTGCCAGCAGACACAGGGGGAGCTCCTACGAGCAGTACTTC
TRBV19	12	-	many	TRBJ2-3	CASSISSEAQYF	TGTGCCAGTAGTATCTCTAGCGAGGCGCAGTATTTT
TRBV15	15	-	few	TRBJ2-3	CATSRVAEGPDTQYF	TGTGCCACCAGCAGAGTGGCGGAGGGCCCCGATACGCAGTATTTT
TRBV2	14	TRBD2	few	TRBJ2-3	CATSPSGSSDTQYF	TGTGCGACGTCGCCTAGCGGGAGTTCAGATACGCAGTATTTT
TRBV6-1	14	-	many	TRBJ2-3	CASSDGPYTDTQYF	TGTGCCAGCAGTGATGGGCCATACACAGATACGCAGTATTTT
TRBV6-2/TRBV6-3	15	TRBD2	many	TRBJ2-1	CASRPVAGVNNEQFF	TGTGCCAGCAGGCCAGTAGCGGGAGTGAACAATGAGCAGTTCTTC
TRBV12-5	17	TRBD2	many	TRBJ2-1	CASGSPTPHIGGNEQFF	TGTGCTAGTGGTTCGCCGACTCCCCACATCGGGGGGAATGAGCAGTTCTTC
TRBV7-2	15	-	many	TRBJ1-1	CASSPTDSGNTEAFF	TGTGCCAGCAGCCCGACGGACAGCGGGAACACTGAAGCTTTCTTT
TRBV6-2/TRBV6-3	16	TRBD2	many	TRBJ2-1	CASSYRGLAAYNEQFF	TGTGCCAGCAGTTACCGTGGACTAGCGGCTTACAATGAGCAGTTCTTC
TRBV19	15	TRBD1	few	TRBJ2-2	CASSTQGTGTGELFF	TGTGCCAGTAGTACACAGGGGACGGGCACCGGGGAGCTGTTTTTT
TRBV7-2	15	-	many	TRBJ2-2	CASSLSGGNTGELFF	TGTGCCAGCAGCTTAAGCGGCGGGAACACCGGGGAGCTGTTTTTT
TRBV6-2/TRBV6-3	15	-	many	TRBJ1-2	CASSLDRRANYGYTF	TGTGCCAGCAGTCTTGACAGGCGAGCTAACTATGGCTACACCTTC
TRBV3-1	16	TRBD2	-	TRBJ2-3	CASSQERGASGSEQYF	TGTGCCAGCAGCCAAGAAAGGGGGGCTAGCGGGAGTGAGCAGTATTTT
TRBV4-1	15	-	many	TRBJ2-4	CASSAPGREKNIQYF	TGCGCCAGCAGCGCACCCGGCAGGGAAAAAAACATTCAGTACTTC